What follows describes a single T cell receptor beta chain. This clonotype was seen only a few times. Which antigen it targets is not known. No base-level quality is on record; no much larger clone is a single base apart. V lost 4 bases and J lost 3 bases; the stretch between them is 12 bases long. CDR1 is given as SQVTM and CDR2 as ANQGSEA, both from the germline V gene. The CDR3 measures 13 amino acids from cysteine to phenylalanine. Only the CDR3 region is kept as DNA, spanning 39 bases read in frame from base 1. Taken with the paper, the label for time point translates to: patch test 1, 2 weeks after DPC sensitization. The treatment or condition label, read with the paper, signifies: therapeutic diphenylcyclopropenone sensitization with weekly scalp DPC. Blood at each patch-test visit was drawn before the patch test was applied. Patients were considered eligible if aged 18 to 70, diagnosed with alopecia and deemed suitable for DPC therapy, and patients were excluded if pregnant. Total RNA was extracted from unfractionated whole blood that had been collected in Tempus Blood RNA tubes.

The entry originates in a study of human T cells and chemical hapten exposure (dated by TCRdb to the early 2020s). Regarding the complete study: For sensitization, 2% DPC in acetone was applied to an approximately 2 cm by approximately 2 cm area of upper inner arm skin. Patients additionally received weekly therapeutic DPC doses to the scalp throughout the roughly 24-week study period. Patch tests used Finn chambers with 0.01% DPC on the upper back, scored after 6 days by International Contact Dermatitis Research Group standards. Most of the patients in the cohort were female, and the cohort covered alopecia areata with under or over 50% scalp involvement, alopecia totalis and alopecia universalis. The libraries were sequenced as a pool, and the TCR yield per sample differed mostly because of small variations in library volumes within the pool. This study followed changes in the peripheral blood TCR repertoire in vivo during primary and secondary sensitization of alopecia patients to the hapten diphenylcyclopropenone (DPC). Blood samples were taken from patients before sensitization (week 0) and then at 2, 6 and about 24 weeks after DPC sensitization. For TCR sequencing, blood came from 25 to 30 alopecia patients at anywhere from one to four time points (pre-sensitization, 2, 6 and 24 weeks). What the authors observed across the whole study: Repeated subsampling changed both the strength of the expansion versus patch-test correlation and the threshold at which the correlation became significant. Expanded TCRs formed significantly more large CDR3 similarity clusters than pre-sensitization or healthy control sets, consistent with antigen-driven responses. All patients had alopecia, a presumed autoimmune disease, so their immune response might differ from that of healthy individuals. No change with DPC sensitization was found in the number of TCRs above 1 in 1000 frequency, and no evidence of global repertoire structure alterations was found. Patch test score was positively correlated with the number of PT1 expanded TCRs, with significance at thresholds 8, 16 and 32 but not at 4.

Libraries were constructed by RACE. For sequencing, a NextSeq 500 was employed. During library preparation, unique molecular identifiers were attached to individual cDNA molecules so that TCRs could be counted quantitatively and reproducibly. From each blood RNA sample, both TCR alpha and TCR beta chains were sequenced. The published analysis was carried out like this. The median number of TCRs per sample was some 100,000, ranging from about 23,224 to 690,600. The Decombinator software suite was used to annotate the V, J and CDR3 of the TCR reads. To make PS versus PT1 abundance plots, every sample was subsampled to the same number of TCRs (28,000). Expanded TCRs were defined as absent before sensitization and observed at least eight times at the 2-week time point. In-frame beta chains were kept once TCRdb had trimmed the public reads at Q25 with fastp and called clones with MiXCR. Each entry is one CDR3 protein sequence, shown with its most common DNA and genes. TCRdb, not the authors, supplied the V and J calls. This sample comprises some 200,000 distinct CDR3 sequences, around 20% of them detected only once. Of the sample, 6.7% falls within the top ten clones.

This TCR was recovered from a woman aged 50 to 65 with alopecia areata. Some clones in this sample may be carry-over from other donors' samples. The V and J segments used are TRBV29-1 and TRBJ1-1; confidence is insufficient to name the D gene. The specimen comprised whole blood, sampled in connection with sensitization to the hapten diphenylcyclopropenone (DPC). Here is the DNA: TGCAGCGTTGCCCCGGCAGCGGACACTGAAGCTTTCTTT. Translated, this is CSVAPAADTEAFF.